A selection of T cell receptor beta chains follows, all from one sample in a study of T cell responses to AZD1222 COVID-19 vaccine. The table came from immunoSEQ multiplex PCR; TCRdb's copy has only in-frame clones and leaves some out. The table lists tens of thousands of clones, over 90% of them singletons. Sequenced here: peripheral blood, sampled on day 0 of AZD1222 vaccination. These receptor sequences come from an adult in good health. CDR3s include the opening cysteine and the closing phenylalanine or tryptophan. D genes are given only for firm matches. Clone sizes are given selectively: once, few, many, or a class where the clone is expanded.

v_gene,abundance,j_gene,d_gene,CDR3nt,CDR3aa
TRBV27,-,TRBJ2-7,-,TGTGCCAGCCGGGGCCAGGGAGGCTACGAGCAGTACTTC,CASRGQGGYEQYF
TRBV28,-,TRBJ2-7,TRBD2,TGTGCCAGCAGTTCCCCCGCGGGGGTCTACGAGCAGTACTTC,CASSSPAGVYEQYF
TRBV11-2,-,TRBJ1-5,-,TGTGCCAGCAGCTTAGGGCCAATACAGCCGCCCCAGCATTTT,CASSLGPIQPPQHF
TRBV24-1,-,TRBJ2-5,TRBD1,TGTGCCACCAGTGACAGGGGACAGGGGACAAGGGGGACCCAGTACTTC,CATSDRGQGTRGTQYF
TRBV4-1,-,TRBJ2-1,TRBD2,TGCGCCAGCAGCCTTATAGCGGGGGCGCACAATGAGCAGTTCTTC,CASSLIAGAHNEQFF
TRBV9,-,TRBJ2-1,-,TGTGCCAGCAGCCCGGAGACTAGATCCTACAATGAGCAGTTCTTC,CASSPETRSYNEQFF
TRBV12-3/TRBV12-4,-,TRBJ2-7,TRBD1,TGTGCCAGCAGCCCAGGACCGCGGGACAGGGCGTACTTC,CASSPGPRDRAYF
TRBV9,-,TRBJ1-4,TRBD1,TGTGCCAGCAGCGTAGGACAGGGTGGTGAAAAACTGTTTTTT,CASSVGQGGEKLFF
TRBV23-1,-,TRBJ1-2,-,TGCGCCAGCAGTTGCCCAGGGCCTTTCTATGGCTACACCTTC,CASSCPGPFYGYTF
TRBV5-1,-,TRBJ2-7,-,TGCGCCAGCAGCTTGGGAGAATTGGGAGGCCAGGACGAGCAGTACTTC,CASSLGELGGQDEQYF
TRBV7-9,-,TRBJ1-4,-,TGTGCCAGCAGCGGATCCGGGACTGTTATTGAAAAACTGTTTTTT,CASSGSGTVIEKLFF
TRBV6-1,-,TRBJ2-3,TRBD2,TGTGCCAGCAGTGAAGCGCTAGCGGGGGGGGGCACAGATACGCAGTATTTT,CASSEALAGGGTDTQYF
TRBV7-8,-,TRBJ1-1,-,TGTGCCAGCAGCCGAGGGTACGGGGCTTCGGACACTGAAGCTTTCTTT,CASSRGYGASDTEAFF
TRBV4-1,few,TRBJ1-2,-,TGCGCCAGCAGCCAAGAACGTCAGACAGGTAGCTACACCTTC,CASSQERQTGSYTF
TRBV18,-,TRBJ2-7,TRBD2,TGTGCCAGCTCGCGAGCGTCCGGGACTAGCGCGTACGAGCAGTACTTC,CASSRASGTSAYEQYF
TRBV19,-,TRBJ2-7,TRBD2,TGTGCCACCTCAAACCCTAGCGGGGGCACCTACGAGCAGTACTTC,CATSNPSGGTYEQYF
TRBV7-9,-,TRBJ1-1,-,TGTGCCAGCAGCTTCGGGGCCGTGAACACTGAAGCTTTCTTT,CASSFGAVNTEAFF
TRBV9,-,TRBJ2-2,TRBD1,TGTGCCAGCAGCAACCGACAGGGGGCTAACACCGGGGAGCTGTTTTTT,CASSNRQGANTGELFF
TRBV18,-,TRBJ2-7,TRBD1,TGTGCCAGCTCACTCAACAGGGGGCTCGGGGAGCAGTACTTC,CASSLNRGLGEQYF
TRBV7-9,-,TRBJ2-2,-,TGTGCCAGCAGCTTAAGTCCGCGGGACACCGGGGAGCTGTTTTTT,CASSLSPRDTGELFF
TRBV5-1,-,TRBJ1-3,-,TGCGCCAGCAGCCCGAGGACAGACCGAAACTCTGGAAACACCATATATTTT,CASSPRTDRNSGNTIYF
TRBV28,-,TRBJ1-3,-,TGTGCCAGCAGCCCGGGAGGCTCTGGAAACACCATATATTTT,CASSPGGSGNTIYF
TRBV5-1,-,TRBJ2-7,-,TGCGCCAGCAGCTTGGGGGGCGATGAGAACGAGCAGTACTTC,CASSLGGDENEQYF
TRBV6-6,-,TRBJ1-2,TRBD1,TGTGCCAGCAGTCCACGTGAAGGGGGCCCCTACTTTGGCTACACCTTC,CASSPREGGPYFGYTF
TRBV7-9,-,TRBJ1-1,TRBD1,TGTGCCAGCCTAATTGGGGGACAGTTGAACACTGAAGCTTTCTTT,CASLIGGQLNTEAFF
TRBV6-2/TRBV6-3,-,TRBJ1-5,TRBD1,TGTGCCAGCAGTTACGGGACAGGGACGGCCCAGCATTTT,CASSYGTGTAQHF
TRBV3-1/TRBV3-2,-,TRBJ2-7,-,TGTGCCAGCAGCCCCCGGACCGGACCCTACGAGCAGTACTTC,CASSPRTGPYEQYF
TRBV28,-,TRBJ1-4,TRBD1,TGTGCCAGCACCCGGACAGGGCGAGCAGGGTTGCTTTTT,CASTRTGRAGLLF
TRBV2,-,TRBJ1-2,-,TGTGCCAGCCGCAGGGTCGACTATGGCTACACCTTC,CASRRVDYGYTF
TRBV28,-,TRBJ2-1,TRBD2,TGTGCCAGCAGCCGAAAACCGCGGGGGGTGAGAAATGAGCAGTTCTTC,CASSRKPRGVRNEQFF
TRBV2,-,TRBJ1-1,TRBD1,TGTGCCAGCAGTGTGGAGATCCCGGGGACAGGGCCTGAAGCTTTCTTT,CASSVEIPGTGPEAFF
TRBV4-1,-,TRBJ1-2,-,TGCGCCAGCAGCCAAGACGAGGGGTTGGGTGGCTACACCTTC,CASSQDEGLGGYTF
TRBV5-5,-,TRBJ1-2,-,TGTGCCAGCAGCTTGGGAGACGCGCCTAACTATGGCTACACCTTC,CASSLGDAPNYGYTF
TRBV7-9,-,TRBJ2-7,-,TGTGCCAGCAGCCCGCGGACACCCACCTACGAGCAGTACTTC,CASSPRTPTYEQYF
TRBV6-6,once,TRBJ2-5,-,TGTGCCAGCAGCGTCCCCGGCGGGGCCCAGTACTTC,CASSVPGGAQYF
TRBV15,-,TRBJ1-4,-,TGTGCCACCAGCCGATTACTAGGGGGTTCAACTAATGAAAAACTGTTTTTT,CATSRLLGGSTNEKLFF
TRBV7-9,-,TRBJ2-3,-,TGTGCCAGCATTTCCTTGAAAAGTACAGATACGCAGTATTTT,CASISLKSTDTQYF
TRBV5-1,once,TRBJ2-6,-,TGCGCCAGCAGCTTGTTCTCCCCGGGTTCTGGGGCCAACGTCCTGACTTTC,CASSLFSPGSGANVLTF
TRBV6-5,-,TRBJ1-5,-,TGTGCCAGCAGCCTGACAGGAGCTAATCAGCCCCAGCATTTT,CASSLTGANQPQHF
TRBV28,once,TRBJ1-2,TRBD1,TGTGCCAGCAGGCGGGACAGGGTAAACTATGGCTACACCTTC,CASRRDRVNYGYTF
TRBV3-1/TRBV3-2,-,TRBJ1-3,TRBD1,TGTGCCAGCAGCCAAGATTCAGGGGGCGGAAACACCATATATTTT,CASSQDSGGGNTIYF
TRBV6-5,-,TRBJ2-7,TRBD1,TGTGCCAGCAGTTTCGGGACAGTCTACGAGCAGTACTTC,CASSFGTVYEQYF
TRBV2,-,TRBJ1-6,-,TGTGCCAGCAGTGAAGCGCGGGGGGTTAATTCACCCCTCCACTTT,CASSEARGVNSPLHF
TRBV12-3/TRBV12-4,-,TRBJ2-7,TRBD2,TGTGCCAGCAGGCTAGCGGGCAGCGGCGAGCAGTACTTC,CASRLAGSGEQYF
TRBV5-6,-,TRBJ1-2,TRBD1,TGTGCCAGCAGCCCTTCGGACAGGGGACGGCATGGCTACACCTTC,CASSPSDRGRHGYTF
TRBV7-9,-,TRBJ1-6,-,TGTGCCAGCAGCACTAGGACAGACTATTCACCCCTCCACTTT,CASSTRTDYSPLHF
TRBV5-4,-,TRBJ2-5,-,TGTGCCAGCAGCTCCCGACTAGAAGAGACCCAGTACTTC,CASSSRLEETQYF
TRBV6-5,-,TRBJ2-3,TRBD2,TGTGCCAGCCGTCAGCGGGGGGGCCCGGATACGCAGTATTTT,CASRQRGGPDTQYF
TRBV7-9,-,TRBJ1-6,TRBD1,TGTGCCAGCAGCCTAACGTCGACAGGGTCCGCACATTCACCCCTCCACTTT,CASSLTSTGSAHSPLHF
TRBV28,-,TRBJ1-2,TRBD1,TGTGCCAGCAGTCTCCTTTTACTCGACAGGGGGCGCATCTATGGCTACACCTTC,CASSLLLLDRGRIYGYTF
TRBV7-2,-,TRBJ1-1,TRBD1,TGTGCCAGCAGCGAGGGACAGGGGATCGGCACTGAAGCTTTCTTT,CASSEGQGIGTEAFF
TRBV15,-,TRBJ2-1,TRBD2,TGTGCCACCAGCGGACAAATAGCGGGGGGGCCCTACAATGAGCAGTTCTTC,CATSGQIAGGPYNEQFF
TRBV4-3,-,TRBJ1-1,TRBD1,TGCGCCAGCAGCCAAGTATATCGGGGTGGTTTGACAGGGCAAATCGAAGCTTTCTTT,CASSQVYRGGLTGQIEAFF
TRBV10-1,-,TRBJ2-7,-,TGCGCCAGCATACCGGTGCGCCACGAGCAGTACTTC,CASIPVRHEQYF
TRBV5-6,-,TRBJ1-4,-,TGTGCCAGCAGCTTGGGGGACACTCGGTTTGCGACTAATGAAAAACTGTTTTTT,CASSLGDTRFATNEKLFF
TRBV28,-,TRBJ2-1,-,TGTGCCAGCAGTTTATACGGTAAGAGCTACAATGAGCAGTTCTTC,CASSLYGKSYNEQFF
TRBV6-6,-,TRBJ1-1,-,TGTGCCAGCAGTTACGGGAGAGACACTGAAGCTTTCTTT,CASSYGRDTEAFF
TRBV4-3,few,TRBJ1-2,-,TGCGCCAGCAGCCAAGATCTTTGGGACTTCTATGGCTACACCTTC,CASSQDLWDFYGYTF
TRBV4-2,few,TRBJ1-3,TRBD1,TGTGCCAGCAGCCAAGTCACAGGGGCTGGAAACACCATATATTTT,CASSQVTGAGNTIYF